This T cell receptor (beta chain) stems from a study of T cells in localized non-small cell lung cancer. Study-wide points: Patients showing higher blood T cell density tended to see longer overall survival.

Concerning this clone: Its specificity is unknown.

Produced via immunoSEQ multiplex PCR; TCRdb's table is partial and in-frame only. The sample consists of 15,000 to 19,000 clones, around 87% of them appearing once. Deletions cut 7 bases from V and 3 bases from J, with 16 bases between. The CDR3 runs 15 residues. From germline, CDR1 is SNHLY and CDR2 FYNNEI. J is TRBJ1-5 and V is TRBV2; no definite D call. The sequencing here drew on peripheral blood mononuclear cells, taken before any cancer treatment. The receptor was isolated from a male donor at least 60 years old with stage II lung adenocarcinoma. The CDR3 loop reads CASTGGPLSNQPQHF. The CDR3 region has the DNA TGTGCCAGCACCGGAGGGCCTCTTTCCAATCAGCCCCAGCATTTT. Variable domain in full (rest from reference TRBV2 and TRBJ1-5): EPEVTQTPSHQVTQMGQEVILRCVPISNHLYFYWYRQILGQKVEFLVSFYNNEISEKSEIFDDQFSVERPDGSNFTLKIRSTKLEDSAMYFCASTGGPLSNQPQHFGDGTRLSIL.